These T cell receptor beta chains were read from a single sample in a study of T cells after yellow fever vaccination. TCRdb itself ran the 5' RACE reads through MiXCR, one entry per CDR3 protein. The sample yields about 360,000 distinct CDR3 sequences, 6.2% seen once. The sample was PBMCs, taken 5 days after the yellow fever booster vaccination. The origin of the receptors is a man under 40 who received the YFV17D yellow fever vaccine. CDR3s include the opening cysteine and the closing phenylalanine or tryptophan. D genes are given only for firm matches. Where a row states a size, it is once, few, many or the class of an expanded clone; other rows omit it.

abundance	v_gene	d_gene	j_gene	CDR3nt	CDR3aa
.	TRBV9	TRBD1	TRBJ2-1	TGTGCCAGCAGCCACAGGGGGACAGGGTCAAATGAGCAGTTCTTC	CASSHRGTGSNEQFF
many	TRBV25-1	.	TRBJ2-7	TGTGCCAGCACTCGAACTAGTTACCCCTACGAGCAGTACTTC	CASTRTSYPYEQYF
many	TRBV7-6	TRBD1	TRBJ1-5	TGTGCCAGCAGCAAAGGGGACAGGGTCAATCAGCCCCAGCATTTT	CASSKGDRVNQPQHF
.	TRBV6-1	TRBD1	TRBJ1-2	TGTGCCAGCAGGGACCGTGGGACAGCGCCCTATGGCTACACCTTC	CASRDRGTAPYGYTF
many	TRBV29-1	TRBD1	TRBJ2-7	TGCAGCGCCCGGGACAGGGGGCTCGAGCAGTACTTC	CSARDRGLEQYF
many	TRBV7-2	.	TRBJ1-2	TGTGCCAGCAGCCTAGGACAAAACTATGGCTACACCTTC	CASSLGQNYGYTF
many	TRBV3-1	TRBD2	TRBJ2-3	TGTGCCAGCAGCCAAGGACTAGCGGGGCTCACAGATACGCAGTATTTT	CASSQGLAGLTDTQYF
.	TRBV6-2/TRBV6-3	.	TRBJ1-2	TGTGCCAGCGGGGGGACGCGCTATGGCTACACCTTC	CASGGTRYGYTF
.	TRBV6-2/TRBV6-3	.	TRBJ2-1	TGTGCCAGCAGTTACGTTGGGCTTCCACCCTACAATGAGCAGTTCTTC	CASSYVGLPPYNEQFF
.	TRBV10-3	TRBD1	TRBJ2-7	TGTGCCATCAGTGAGGGACAGGTCGAGGGTTACGAGCAGTACTTC	CAISEGQVEGYEQYF
.	TRBV4-3	TRBD2	TRBJ2-1	TGCGCCAGCAGCCTGGATAGCGGGAGTGGGAATGAGCAGTTCTTC	CASSLDSGSGNEQFF
.	TRBV20-1	.	TRBJ2-5	TGCAGTGCTAGGTGGCAGGGGAGGGAGACCCAGTACTTC	CSARWQGRETQYF
few	TRBV24-1	.	TRBJ2-5	TGTGCCACCAGTGGAGGGTGGAGCGGGGAGACCCAGTACTTC	CATSGGWSGETQYF
.	TRBV20-1	.	TRBJ2-5	TGCAGTGCTGGGTTACAGGGTGGCGAGACCCAGTACTTC	CSAGLQGGETQYF
many	TRBV7-2	.	TRBJ2-3	TGTGCCAGCGGGAGGAGGGCCGGCACAGATACGCAGTATTTT	CASGRRAGTDTQYF
many	TRBV29-1	.	TRBJ2-7	TGCAGCGGACTCGACAGGAGCTCCTACGAGCAGTACTTC	CSGLDRSSYEQYF
few	TRBV7-2	.	TRBJ2-3	TGTGCCAGCAGCTTGAGACTACAAAGCACAGATACGCAGTATTTT	CASSLRLQSTDTQYF
.	TRBV21-1	.	TRBJ2-7	TGTGCCAGCAGCGCAGGACTAGCGGGAGTGTCCTACGAGCAGTACTTC	CASSAGLAGVSYEQYF
many	TRBV19	.	TRBJ2-7	TGTGCCAGACTTCGGTTTGAGCAGTACTTC	CARLRFEQYF
many	TRBV29-1	.	TRBJ1-1	TGCAGCGTGCAAGGTGGCAGAGTTCGTGACACTGAAGCTTTCTTT	CSVQGGRVRDTEAFF
few	TRBV18	.	TRBJ2-3	TGTGCCAGCTCCTTCGGGGCGGACACAGATACGCAGTATTTT	CASSFGADTDTQYF
few	TRBV6-5	.	TRBJ1-2	TGTGCCAGCAGTTACTCGTCCCCGACAGGCGTCTATGGCTACACCTTC	CASSYSSPTGVYGYTF
few	TRBV9	TRBD1	TRBJ2-7	TGTGCCAGCAGCACTGGAGGCAGGGGGCCCTACGAGCAGTACTTC	CASSTGGRGPYEQYF
many	TRBV5-1	.	TRBJ2-7	TGCGCCAGCAGCCCGGCGGGACGGCCTTCCTACGAGCAGTACTTC	CASSPAGRPSYEQYF
many	TRBV9	.	TRBJ1-2	TGTGCCAGCAGCCCCCTTGGGGATGGCTACACCTTC	CASSPLGDGYTF
.	TRBV20-1	TRBD2	TRBJ2-1	TGCAGTTCTAGAGTTTTTAGCGGGAGTCGCTACAATGAGCAGTTCTTC	CSSRVFSGSRYNEQFF
many	TRBV28	.	TRBJ2-2	TGTGCCAGCAGTTTAAGAGCGAACACCGGGGAGCTGTTTTTT	CASSLRANTGELFF
.	TRBV9	TRBD2	TRBJ2-1	TGTGCCAGCAGCGCCCCGGGACTAGCGGATGAGCAGTTCTTC	CASSAPGLADEQFF
many	TRBV5-5	.	TRBJ2-7	TGTGCCAGCAGCTTGGGGGGGCAGAGGGACTACTACGAGCAGTACTTC	CASSLGGQRDYYEQYF
many	TRBV11-3	.	TRBJ2-1	TGTGCCAGCAGCTTAGAAGGGGGATCCTACAATGAGCAGTTCTTC	CASSLEGGSYNEQFF
.	TRBV7-2	.	TRBJ2-2	TGTGCCAGCATCATCCCCGCGGGGGAGCTGTTTTTT	CASIIPAGELFF
many	TRBV12-3/TRBV12-4	TRBD1	TRBJ2-7	TGTGCCAGCAGTTTAAACAGGGGTTACGAGCAGTACTTC	CASSLNRGYEQYF
few	TRBV20-1	.	TRBJ2-7	TGCAGTGCTAGAGGGGGTTACCTTACCTACGAGCAGTACTTC	CSARGGYLTYEQYF
.	TRBV6-4	TRBD2	TRBJ2-2	TGTGCCAGCAAGACTAGCGAAAACACCGGGGAGCTGTTTTTT	CASKTSENTGELFF
few	TRBV5-1	TRBD1	TRBJ2-5	TGCGCCAGCAGCCATGGGACAGCTGAAGAGACCCAGTACTTC	CASSHGTAEETQYF
few	TRBV29-1	.	TRBJ2-7	TGCAGCGCCTCTGAGGGGGGGCCCGTCTACGAGCAGTACTTC	CSASEGGPVYEQYF
.	TRBV5-1	TRBD2	TRBJ2-1	TGCGCCAGCAGCTCGCCTAGCGGGAGCAATGAGCAGTTCTTC	CASSSPSGSNEQFF
.	TRBV20-1	TRBD1	TRBJ2-5	TGCAGTGCTAGAGATCTCAGGACAGGGGGTTCCTCGAAGGAGACCCAGTACTTC	CSARDLRTGGSSKETQYF
many	TRBV12-3/TRBV12-4	.	TRBJ1-2	TGTGCCAGCAGTCTGCCGGGACAAAACTATGGCTACACCTTC	CASSLPGQNYGYTF
many	TRBV27	.	TRBJ1-2	TGTGCCAGCAGAGCGACAGGAATCTATGGCTACACCTTC	CASRATGIYGYTF